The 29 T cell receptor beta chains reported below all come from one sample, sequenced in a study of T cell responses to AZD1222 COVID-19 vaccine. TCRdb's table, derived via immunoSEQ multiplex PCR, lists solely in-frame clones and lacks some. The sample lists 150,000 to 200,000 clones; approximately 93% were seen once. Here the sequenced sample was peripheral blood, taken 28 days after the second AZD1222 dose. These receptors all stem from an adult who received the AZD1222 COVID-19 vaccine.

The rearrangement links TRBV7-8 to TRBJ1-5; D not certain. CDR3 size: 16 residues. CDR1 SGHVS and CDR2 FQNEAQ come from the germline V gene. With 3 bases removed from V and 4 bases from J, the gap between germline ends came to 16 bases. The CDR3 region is CASSFGAEELNQPQHF. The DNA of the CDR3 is TGTGCCAGCAGCTTTGGCGCAGAGGAATTAAATCAGCCCCAGCATTTT.

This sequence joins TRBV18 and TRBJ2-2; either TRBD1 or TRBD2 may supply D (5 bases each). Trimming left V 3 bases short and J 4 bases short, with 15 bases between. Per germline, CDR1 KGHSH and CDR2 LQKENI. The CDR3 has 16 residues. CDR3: CASSPPGSRGTGELFF. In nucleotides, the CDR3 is TGTGCCAGCTCACCGCCAGGGTCCCGGGGCACCGGGGAGCTGTTTTTT.

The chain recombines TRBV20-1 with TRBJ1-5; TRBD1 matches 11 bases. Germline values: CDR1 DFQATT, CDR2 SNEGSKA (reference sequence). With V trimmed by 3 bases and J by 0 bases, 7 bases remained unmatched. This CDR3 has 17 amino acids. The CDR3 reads CSASRDRGSYSNQPQHF. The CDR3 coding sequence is TGCAGTGCTAGTCGGGACAGGGGGTCCTATAGCAATCAGCCCCAGCATTTT.

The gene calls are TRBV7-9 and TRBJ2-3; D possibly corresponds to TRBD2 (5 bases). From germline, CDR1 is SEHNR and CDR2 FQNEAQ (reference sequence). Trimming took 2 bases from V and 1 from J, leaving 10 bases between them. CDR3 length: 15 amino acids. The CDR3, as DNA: TGTGCCAGCAGCTTACGGGGTTTCGGCACAGATACGCAGTATTTT. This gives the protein CASSLRGFGTDTQYF.

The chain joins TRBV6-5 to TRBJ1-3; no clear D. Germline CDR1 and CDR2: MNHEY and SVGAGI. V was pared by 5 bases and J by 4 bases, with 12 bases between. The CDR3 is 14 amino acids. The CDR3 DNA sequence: TGTGCCAGCAGTCGTGATATAGGGGGAAACACCATATATTTT. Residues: CASSRDIGGNTIYF.

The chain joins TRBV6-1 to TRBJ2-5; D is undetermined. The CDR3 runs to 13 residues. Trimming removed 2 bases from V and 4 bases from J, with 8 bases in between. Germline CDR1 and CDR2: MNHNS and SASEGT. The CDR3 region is CASSELGGETQYF. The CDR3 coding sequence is TGTGCCAGCAGTGAACTTGGTGGAGAGACCCAGTACTTC.

The CDR3 DNA is TGCGCCAGCAGCTTTCTAGACAGGGGTAGGGTTTTGGAGCAGTTCTTC. Residues: CASSFLDRGRVLEQFF. This chain connects TRBV5-1 to TRBJ2-1; 8 positions agree with TRBD1. This CDR3 is built from 16 residues. V lost 2 bases to trimming and J lost 10 bases; unmatched junction nucleotides: 14. In germline, CDR1 is SGHRS, CDR2 YFSETQ.

The CDR3 is CASSESWWGANGYTF. CDR3 coding DNA: TGCGCCAGCAGTGAGTCGTGGTGGGGCGCAAATGGCTACACCTTC. The rearrangement joins TRBV10-2 to TRBJ1-2, with a tentative D call TRBD1 (5 bases). The CDR3 totals 15 residues. The germline V and J ends were trimmed by 0 bases and 6 bases, with 14 bases remaining between them. From germline, CDR1 is WSHSY and CDR2 SAAADI.

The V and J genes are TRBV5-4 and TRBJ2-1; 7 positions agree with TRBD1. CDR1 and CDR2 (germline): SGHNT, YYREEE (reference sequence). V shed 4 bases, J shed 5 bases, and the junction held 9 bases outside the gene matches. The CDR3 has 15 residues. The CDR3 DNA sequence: TGTGCCAGCAGCAAAACAGGGGCGAGCGACAATGAGCAGTTCTTC. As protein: CASSKTGASDNEQFF.

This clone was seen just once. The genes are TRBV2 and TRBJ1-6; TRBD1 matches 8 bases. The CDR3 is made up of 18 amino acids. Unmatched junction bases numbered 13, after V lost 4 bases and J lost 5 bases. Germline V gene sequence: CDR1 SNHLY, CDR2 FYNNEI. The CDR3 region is CASSGPDREWADNSPLHF. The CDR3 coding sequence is TGTGCCAGCAGTGGCCCGGACAGGGAATGGGCGGATAATTCACCCCTCCACTTT.

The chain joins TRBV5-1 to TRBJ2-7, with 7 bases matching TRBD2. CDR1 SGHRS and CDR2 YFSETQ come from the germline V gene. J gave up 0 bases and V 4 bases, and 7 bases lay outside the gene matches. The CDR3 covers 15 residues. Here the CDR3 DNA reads TGCGCCAGCAGCGGTCTAGCGGCGCCCTCCTACGAGCAGTACTTC. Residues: CASSGLAAPSYEQYF.

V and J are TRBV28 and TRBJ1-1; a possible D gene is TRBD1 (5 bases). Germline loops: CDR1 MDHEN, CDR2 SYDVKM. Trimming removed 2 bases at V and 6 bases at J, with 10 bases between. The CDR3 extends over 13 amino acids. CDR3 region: CASSLDSNAEAFF. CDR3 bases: TGTGCCAGCAGTTTAGACAGTAACGCTGAAGCTTTCTTT.

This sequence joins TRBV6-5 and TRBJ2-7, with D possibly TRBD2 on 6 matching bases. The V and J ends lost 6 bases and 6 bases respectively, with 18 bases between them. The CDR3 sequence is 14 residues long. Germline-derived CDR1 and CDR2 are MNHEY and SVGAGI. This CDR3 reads CASRSGTGGVEQYF. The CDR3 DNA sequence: TGTGCCAGCAGATCCGGGACCGGGGGTGTCGAGCAGTACTTC.

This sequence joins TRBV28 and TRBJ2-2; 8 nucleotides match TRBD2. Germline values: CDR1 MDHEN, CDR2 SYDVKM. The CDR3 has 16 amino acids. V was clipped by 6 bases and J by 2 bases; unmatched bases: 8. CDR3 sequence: CASSLSGGRNTGELFF. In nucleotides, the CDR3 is TGTGCCAGCAGCCTGAGCGGGGGCCGAAACACCGGGGAGCTGTTTTTT.

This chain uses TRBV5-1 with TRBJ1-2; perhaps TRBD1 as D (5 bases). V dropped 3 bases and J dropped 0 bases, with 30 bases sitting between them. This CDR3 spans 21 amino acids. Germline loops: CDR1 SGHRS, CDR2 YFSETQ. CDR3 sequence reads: CASSSPNQTTALNAANYGYTF. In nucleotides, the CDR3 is TGCGCCAGCAGCTCACCAAACCAAACGACAGCACTCAATGCGGCTAACTATGGCTACACCTTC.

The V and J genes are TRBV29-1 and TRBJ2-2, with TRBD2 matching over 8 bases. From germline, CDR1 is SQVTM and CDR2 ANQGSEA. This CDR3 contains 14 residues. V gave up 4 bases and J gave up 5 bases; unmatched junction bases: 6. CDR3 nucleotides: TGCAGCGTTGCAAGCGGGAGTAGTACCGGGGAGCTGTTTTTT. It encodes CSVASGSSTGELFF.

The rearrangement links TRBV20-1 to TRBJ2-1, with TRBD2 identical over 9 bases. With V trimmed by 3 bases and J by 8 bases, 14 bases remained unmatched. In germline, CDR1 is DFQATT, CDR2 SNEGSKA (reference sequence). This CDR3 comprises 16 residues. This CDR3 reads CSASSWAGGRRYEQFF. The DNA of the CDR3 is TGCAGTGCTAGTTCTTGGGCGGGAGGGCGTAGGTATGAGCAGTTCTTC.

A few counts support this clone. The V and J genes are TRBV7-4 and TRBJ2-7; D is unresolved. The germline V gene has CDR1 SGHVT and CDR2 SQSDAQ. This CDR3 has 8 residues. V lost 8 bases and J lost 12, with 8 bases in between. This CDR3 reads CASGLGYF. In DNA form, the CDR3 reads TGTGCCAGCGGTTTAGGGTACTTC.

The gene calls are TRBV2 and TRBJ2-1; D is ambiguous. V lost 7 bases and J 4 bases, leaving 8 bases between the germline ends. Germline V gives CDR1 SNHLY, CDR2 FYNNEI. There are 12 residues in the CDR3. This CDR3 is CASTVEYNEQFF. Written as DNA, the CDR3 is TGTGCCAGCACAGTGGAGTACAATGAGCAGTTCTTC.

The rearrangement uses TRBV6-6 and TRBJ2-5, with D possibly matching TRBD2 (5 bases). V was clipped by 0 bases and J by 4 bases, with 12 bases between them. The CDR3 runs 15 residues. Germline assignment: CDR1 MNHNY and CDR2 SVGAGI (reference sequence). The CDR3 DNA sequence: TGTGCCAGCAGTTACTCTGGAGGCCAGCCAGAGACCCAGTACTTC. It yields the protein CASSYSGGQPETQYF.

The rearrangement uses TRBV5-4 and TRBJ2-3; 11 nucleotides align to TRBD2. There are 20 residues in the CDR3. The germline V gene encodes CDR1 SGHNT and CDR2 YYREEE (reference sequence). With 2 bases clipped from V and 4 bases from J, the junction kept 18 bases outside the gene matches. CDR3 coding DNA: TGTGCCAGCAGCTTACCGGGCAGACTAGCGGGGACGAGCGGCTCAGATACGCAGTATTTT. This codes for CASSLPGRLAGTSGSDTQYF.

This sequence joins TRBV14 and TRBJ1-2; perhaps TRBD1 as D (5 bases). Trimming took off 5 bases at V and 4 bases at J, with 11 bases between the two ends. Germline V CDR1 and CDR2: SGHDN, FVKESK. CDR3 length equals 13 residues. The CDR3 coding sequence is TGTGCCAGCAGCTTTCAGGGCCCCTATGGCTACACCTTC. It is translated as CASSFQGPYGYTF. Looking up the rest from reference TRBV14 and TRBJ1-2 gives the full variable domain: EAGVTQFPSHSVIEKGQTVTLRCDPISGHDNLYWYRRVMGKEIKFLLHFVKESKQDESGMPNNRFLAERTGGTYSTLKVQPAELEDSGVYFCASSFQGPYGYTFGSGTRLTVV.

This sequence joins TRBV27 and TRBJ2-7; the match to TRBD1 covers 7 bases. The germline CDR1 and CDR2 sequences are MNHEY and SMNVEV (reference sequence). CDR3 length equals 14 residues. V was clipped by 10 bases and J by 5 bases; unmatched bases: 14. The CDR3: CATSAKGALNEQYF. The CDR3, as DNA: TGTGCCACCTCCGCCAAGGGGGCGCTGAACGAGCAGTACTTC.

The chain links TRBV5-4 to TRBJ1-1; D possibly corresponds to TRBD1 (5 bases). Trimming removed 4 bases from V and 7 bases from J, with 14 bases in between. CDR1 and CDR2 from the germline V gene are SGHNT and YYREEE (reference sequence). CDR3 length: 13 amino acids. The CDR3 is CASSPGTAGEAFF. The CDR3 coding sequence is TGTGCCAGCAGCCCGGGGACCGCCGGTGAAGCTTTCTTT. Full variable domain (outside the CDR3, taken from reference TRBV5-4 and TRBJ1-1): ETGVTQSPTHLIKTRGQQVTLRCSSQSGHNTVSWYQQALGQGPQFIFQYYREEENGRGNFPPRFSGLQFPNYSSELNVNALELDDSALYLCASSPGTAGEAFFGQGTRLTVV.

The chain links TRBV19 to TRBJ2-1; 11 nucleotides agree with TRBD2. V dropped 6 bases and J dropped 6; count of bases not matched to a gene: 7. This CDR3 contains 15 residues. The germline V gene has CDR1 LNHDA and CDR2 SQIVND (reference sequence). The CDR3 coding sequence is TGTGCCAGTAGGGTAGCGGGGGGGCCGTTCAATGAGCAGTTCTTC. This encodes CASRVAGGPFNEQFF.

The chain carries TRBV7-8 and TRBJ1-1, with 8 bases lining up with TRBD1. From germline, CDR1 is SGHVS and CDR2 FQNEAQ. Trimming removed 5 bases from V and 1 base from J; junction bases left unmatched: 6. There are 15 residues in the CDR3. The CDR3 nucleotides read TGTGCCAGCAGCCTATGGACAGGGAAGAACACTGAAGCTTTCTTT. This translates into CASSLWTGKNTEAFF.

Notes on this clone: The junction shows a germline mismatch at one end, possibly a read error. The CDR3 DNA follows: TGTGCTAGCAGCTTGTCTGGCGTTAGTGGGGAGCTGTTTTTT. Protein sequence: CASSLSGVSGELFF. The chain uses TRBV7-7 and TRBJ2-2; no clear D. This CDR3 region has 14 residues. Germline loops: CDR1 SSHAT, CDR2 FNYEAQ (reference sequence).

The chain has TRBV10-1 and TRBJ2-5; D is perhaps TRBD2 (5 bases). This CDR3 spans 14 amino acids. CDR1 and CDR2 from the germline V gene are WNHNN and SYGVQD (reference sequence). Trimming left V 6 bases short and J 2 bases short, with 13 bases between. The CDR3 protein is CASSPAGVQETQYF. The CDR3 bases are TGCGCCAGCAGCCCGGCCGGGGTTCAAGAGACCCAGTACTTC.

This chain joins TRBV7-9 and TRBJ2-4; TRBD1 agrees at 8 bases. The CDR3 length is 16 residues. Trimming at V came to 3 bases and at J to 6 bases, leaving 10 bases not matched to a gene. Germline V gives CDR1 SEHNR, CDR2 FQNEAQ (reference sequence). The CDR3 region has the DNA TGTGCCAGCAGCTTTCGGGCAGGGGGCCTGAGAAACATTCAGTACTTC. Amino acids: CASSFRAGGLRNIQYF.